The source of this T cell receptor (beta chain) is a study of blood T cells in healthy people across ages. Combining a sample-barcoded 5' primer with a J-beta primer mix, a second PCR ran for roughly 7 to 11 cycles. TCRdb reprocessed the 5' RACE reads via MiXCR and lists one record per CDR3 protein. The data show approximately 680,000 distinct CDR3 sequences, approximately 31% seen once. The CDR3 covers 18 residues. Germline loops: CDR1 SGHTA, CDR2 FQGNSA. Sample: blood. The chain joins TRBV7-2 to TRBJ2-7; tentatively, D is TRBD2 (6 bases). Gene TRBJ2-5 matches the end of the DNA better, so the J call may be wrong. This sequence originates from an elderly woman in good health. CDR3: CASSLEGRRADFKETQYF. The CDR3 DNA follows: TGTGCCAGCAGCTTAGAAGGGCGGAGGGCCGACTTCAAGGAGACCCAGTACTTC.